A selection of T cell receptor beta chains follows, all from one sample in a study of T cells after yellow fever vaccination. Each CDR3 protein is one row after TCRdb ran MiXCR on the 5' RACE reads. The table has fewer than 400,000 distinct CDR3 sequences, 6.2% seen once; the top ten hold 15%. Sequencing was performed on PBMCs, taken 5 days after the yellow fever booster vaccination. The receptors here all came from a man aged 25-45 years who received the YFV17D yellow fever vaccine. Each CDR3 is given with its conserved first and last residue. A D gene is named only where the DNA matches it firmly. Rows give clone size only sometimes, using once, few, many, or a class for an expanded clone.

len | abundance | j_gene | v_gene | d_gene | CDR3nt | CDR3aa
13 | many | TRBJ1-2 | TRBV12-3/TRBV12-4 | TRBD1 | TGTGCCAGCGGGGGACAGGGGGACTATGGCTACACCTTC | CASGGQGDYGYTF
14 | many | TRBJ2-7 | TRBV18 | TRBD2 | TGTGCCAGCTCGACAAGGGCTAGCGGCTACGAGCAGTACTTC | CASSTRASGYEQYF
16 | few | TRBJ2-2 | TRBV20-1 | TRBD2 | TGCAGTGCTAGTTTTCGGTCCGGGACTAGCACCGGGGAGCTGTTTTTT | CSASFRSGTSTGELFF
13 | many | TRBJ2-1 | TRBV28 | - | TGTGCCAGCAGGGAGTATGGGTACAATGAGCAGTTCTTC | CASREYGYNEQFF
15 | - | TRBJ2-3 | TRBV9 | TRBD2 | TGTGTCAGCAGCGTAGAAGCGGGAGGAACAGATACGCAGTATTTT | CVSSVEAGGTDTQYF
15 | - | TRBJ2-7 | TRBV6-1 | TRBD2 | TGTGCCAGCAAATGGGGACTAGCGGGGATCTACGAGCAGTACTTC | CASKWGLAGIYEQYF
19 | few | TRBJ2-6 | TRBV19 | TRBD1 | TGTGCCAGTAGTATTTCGGTAGGGGGCGCTAGCTCTGGGGCCAACGTCCTGACTTTC | CASSISVGGASSGANVLTF
15 | many | TRBJ2-1 | TRBV7-9 | - | TGTGCCAGCAGCCCCCTCCTGGACACCTACAATGAGCAGTTCTTC | CASSPLLDTYNEQFF
13 | - | TRBJ1-5 | TRBV12-3/TRBV12-4 | - | TGTGCCAGCAGTTTAGAGGTTAATCAGCCCCAGCATTTT | CASSLEVNQPQHF
14 | few | TRBJ2-1 | TRBV4-2 | - | TGTGCCAGCAGCCAAGATAGTCGCCCCCTAGAGCAGTTCTTC | CASSQDSRPLEQFF
16 | few | TRBJ2-2 | TRBV7-2 | TRBD1 | TGTGCCAGCAGCCTATTGGGACAGGGGGCCGCCGGGGAGCTGTTTTTT | CASSLLGQGAAGELFF
14 | many | TRBJ2-4 | TRBV6-2/TRBV6-3 | - | TGTGCCACCGAGATGGGGGAGTCCAAAAACATTCAGTACTTC | CATEMGESKNIQYF
14 | few | TRBJ2-3 | TRBV7-2 | - | TGTGCCAGCAGACCCAGCGGGCGCACAGATACGCAGTATTTT | CASRPSGRTDTQYF
13 | many | TRBJ1-6 | TRBV25-1 | - | TGTGCCAGCAGTGAATTTGCTAATTCACCCCTCCACTTT | CASSEFANSPLHF
16 | many | TRBJ1-1 | TRBV5-6 | TRBD1 | TGTGCCAGCGGCACGTCTCCAGGGACAGGGATTACTGAAGCTTTCTTT | CASGTSPGTGITEAFF
15 | few | TRBJ2-7 | TRBV4-3 | - | TGCGCCAGCAGCCAAGGGGTCAGGGGTTCCTACGAGCAGTACTTC | CASSQGVRGSYEQYF
15 | - | TRBJ1-1 | TRBV7-8 | - | TGTGCCAGCAGCTTAGTGGGGCAGGTGAACACTGAAGCTTTCTTT | CASSLVGQVNTEAFF
11 | few | TRBJ2-7 | TRBV1 | - | TGCACCAGCAGCCGCCTCCCAGGCGACTACTTC | CTSSRLPGDYF
14 | many | TRBJ1-2 | TRBV4-1 | TRBD1 | TGCGCCAGCAGCCGAACAGGGGAGCAGGATGGCTACACCTTC | CASSRTGEQDGYTF
12 | - | TRBJ1-2 | TRBV7-2 | - | TGTGCCAGCAGCTCCGCGGGCAGGCCCCCTACCTTC | CASSSAGRPPTF
14 | - | TRBJ1-4 | TRBV12-3/TRBV12-4 | TRBD1 | TGTACCAGCAGTCTACAGGGGACTAATGAAAAACTGTTTTTT | CTSSLQGTNEKLFF
13 | many | TRBJ2-4 | TRBV20-1 | - | TGCAGTGCTAGATCGCTAGCCAAAAACATTCAGTACTTC | CSARSLAKNIQYF
12 | many | TRBJ2-7 | TRBV7-9 | - | TGTGCCAGCAGCTTCCAGGGCTACGAGCAGTACTTC | CASSFQGYEQYF
14 | - | TRBJ2-7 | TRBV29-1 | - | TGCAGCGTCCGACTCCCGGAGGGCTCCTACGAGCAGTACTTC | CSVRLPEGSYEQYF
16 | many | TRBJ2-7 | TRBV7-7 | TRBD2 | TGTGCCAGCAGCTTAGCAAGGGAGGGCCCTACCTACGAGCAGTACTTC | CASSLAREGPTYEQYF
17 | many | TRBJ2-3 | TRBV7-2 | - | TGTGCCAGCGGCAGAGGTTTGGGGGGAGGACTCACAGATACGCAGTATTTT | CASGRGLGGGLTDTQYF
16 | - | TRBJ2-7 | TRBV6-2/TRBV6-3 | TRBD2 | TGTGCCAGCAGCCGTTTCCTACTAGCGGACTCCTACGAGCAGTACTTC | CASSRFLLADSYEQYF
16 | few | TRBJ2-7 | TRBV6-1 | - | TGTGCCAGCAGTAAAGGCAGAGGTAGTGGTTGGTACGAGCAGTACTTC | CASSKGRGSGWYEQYF
13 | many | TRBJ2-5 | TRBV7-6 | - | TGTGCCAGCATTCCTTCGGGTGGGGAGACCCAGTACTTC | CASIPSGGETQYF
15 | many | TRBJ2-1 | TRBV24-1 | - | TGTGCCACCAGTGATTTTAACATGGGCTACAATGAGCAGTTCTTC | CATSDFNMGYNEQFF
14 | many | TRBJ2-7 | TRBV6-1 | TRBD1 | TGTGCCAGCAGAAACTGGGACAGGGGCCACGAGCAGTACTTC | CASRNWDRGHEQYF
12 | many | TRBJ1-1 | TRBV20-1 | - | TGCAGTGCTACGGACCGGACGGTTGAAGCTTTCTTT | CSATDRTVEAFF
19 | few | TRBJ2-5 | TRBV28 | TRBD2 | TGTGCCAGCAGTTTAGCCGCATCGGGGGGGGGCGTCCCGACACAGACCCAGTACTTC | CASSLAASGGGVPTQTQYF
13 | - | TRBJ1-5 | TRBV27 | - | TGTGCCAGCAGTTTAGTTCATGATCAGCCCCAGCATTTT | CASSLVHDQPQHF
12 | many | TRBJ1-2 | TRBV28 | - | TGTGCCAGCGAGGACGGGGGCTATGGCTACACCTTC | CASEDGGYGYTF
13 | - | TRBJ2-7 | TRBV7-2 | - | TGTGCCAGCAGCGGAGGGCCGGGTTACGAGCAGTACTTC | CASSGGPGYEQYF